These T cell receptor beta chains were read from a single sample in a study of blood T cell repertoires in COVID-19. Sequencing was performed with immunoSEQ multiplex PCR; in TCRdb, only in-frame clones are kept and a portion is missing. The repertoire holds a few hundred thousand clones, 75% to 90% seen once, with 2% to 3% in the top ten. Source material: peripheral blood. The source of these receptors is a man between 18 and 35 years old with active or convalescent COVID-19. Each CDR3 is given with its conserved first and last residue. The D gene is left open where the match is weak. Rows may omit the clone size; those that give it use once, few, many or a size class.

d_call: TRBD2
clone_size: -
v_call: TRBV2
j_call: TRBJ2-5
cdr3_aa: CASRSGGGAKETQYF
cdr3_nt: TGTGCCAGCAGGAGTGGCGGGGGGGCCAAAGAGACCCAGTACTTC

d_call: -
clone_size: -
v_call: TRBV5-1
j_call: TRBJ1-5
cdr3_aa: CASSLRGNQPQHF
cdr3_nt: TGCGCCAGCAGCTTGAGGGGTAATCAGCCCCAGCATTTT

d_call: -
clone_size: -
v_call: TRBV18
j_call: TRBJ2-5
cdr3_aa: CASSPPSQETQYF
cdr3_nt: TGTGCCAGCTCACCACCGAGCCAAGAGACCCAGTACTTC

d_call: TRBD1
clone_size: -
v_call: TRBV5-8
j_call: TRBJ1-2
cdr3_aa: CASSFRDRWESGGYTF
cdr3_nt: TGTGCCAGCAGCTTCCGGGACAGGTGGGAGTCAGGCGGCTACACCTTC

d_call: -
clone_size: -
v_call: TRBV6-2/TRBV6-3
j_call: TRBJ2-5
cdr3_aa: CASSYSSIAETQYF
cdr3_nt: TGTGCCAGCAGTTACTCGTCCATAGCAGAGACCCAGTACTTC

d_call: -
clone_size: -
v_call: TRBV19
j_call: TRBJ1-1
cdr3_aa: CASSIRRGQANTEAFF
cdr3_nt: TGTGCCAGTAGTATAAGACGGGGACAAGCGAACACTGAAGCTTTCTTT

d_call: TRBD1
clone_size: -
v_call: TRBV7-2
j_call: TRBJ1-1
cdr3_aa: CASSPPFGRGRELDTEAFF
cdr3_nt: TGTGCCAGCAGCCCTCCCTTCGGCAGGGGGCGAGAGCTTGACACTGAAGCTTTCTTT

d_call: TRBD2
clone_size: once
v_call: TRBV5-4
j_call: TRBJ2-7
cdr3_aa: CASSKDSGGFYEQYF
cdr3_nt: TGTGCCAGCAGCAAAGATAGCGGGGGTTTCTACGAGCAGTACTTC

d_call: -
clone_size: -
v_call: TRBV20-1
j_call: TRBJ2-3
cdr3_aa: CSARMSSTQYF
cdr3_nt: TGCAGTGCTAGAATGTCCAGTACGCAGTATTTT

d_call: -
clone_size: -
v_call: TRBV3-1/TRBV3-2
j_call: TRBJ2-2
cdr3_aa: CASSQGQFRIAGELFF
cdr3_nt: TGTGCCAGCAGCCAAGGTCAATTCAGGATAGCCGGGGAGCTGTTTTTT

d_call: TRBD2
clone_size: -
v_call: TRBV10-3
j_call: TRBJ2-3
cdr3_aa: CAISRELAGMDTQYF
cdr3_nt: TGTGCCATCTCCCGCGAGCTAGCGGGCATGGATACGCAGTATTTT

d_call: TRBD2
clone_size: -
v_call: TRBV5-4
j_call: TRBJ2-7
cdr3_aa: CASSSGLAGDPREQYF
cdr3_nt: TGTGCCAGCAGCTCCGGACTAGCGGGAGACCCTAGGGAGCAGTACTTC

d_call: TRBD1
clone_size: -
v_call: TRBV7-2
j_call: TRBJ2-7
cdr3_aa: CASSLEVQGAKQYF
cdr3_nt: TGTGCCAGCAGCTTAGAGGTACAGGGGGCCAAGCAGTACTTC

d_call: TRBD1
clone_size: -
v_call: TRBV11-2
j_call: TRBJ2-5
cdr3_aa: CASSPGQGGKETQYF
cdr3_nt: TGTGCCAGCAGCCCGGGACAGGGGGGGAAGGAGACCCAGTACTTC

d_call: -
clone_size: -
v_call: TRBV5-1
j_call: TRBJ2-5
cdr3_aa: CASSRHGGAGSFAGQETQYF
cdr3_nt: TGCGCCAGCAGCCGCCACGGCGGGGCAGGGTCTTTCGCCGGACAAGAGACCCAGTACTTC

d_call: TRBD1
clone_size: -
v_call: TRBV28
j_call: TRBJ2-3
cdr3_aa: CASTERRQGPDTQYF
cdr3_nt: TGTGCCAGCACCGAACGAAGACAGGGCCCAGATACGCAGTATTTT

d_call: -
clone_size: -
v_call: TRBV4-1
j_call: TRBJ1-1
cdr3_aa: CASSQPAGTEAFF
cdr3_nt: TGCGCCAGCAGCCAACCCGCCGGGACTGAAGCTTTCTTT

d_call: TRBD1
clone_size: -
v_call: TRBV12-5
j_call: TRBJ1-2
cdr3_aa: CASGLPTGQLNYGYTF
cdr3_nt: TGTGCTAGTGGTTTGCCCACGGGACAGCTTAACTATGGCTACACCTTC

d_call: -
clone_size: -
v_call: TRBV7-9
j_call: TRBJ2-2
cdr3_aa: CASSPQEGNTGELFF
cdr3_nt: TGTGCCAGCAGCCCACAGGAGGGAAACACCGGGGAGCTGTTTTTT

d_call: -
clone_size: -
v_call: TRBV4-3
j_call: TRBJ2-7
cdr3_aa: CASSQDGAPAYEQYF
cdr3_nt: TGCGCCAGCAGCCAAGATGGGGCACCAGCCTACGAGCAGTACTTC

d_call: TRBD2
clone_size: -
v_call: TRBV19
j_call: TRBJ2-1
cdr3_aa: CASSILGTSGNEQFF
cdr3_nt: TGTGCCAGTAGTATACTTGGGACTAGCGGCAATGAGCAGTTCTTC

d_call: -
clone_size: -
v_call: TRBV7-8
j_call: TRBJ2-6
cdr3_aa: CASSNRVDGANVLTF
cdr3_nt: TGTGCCAGCAGCAACAGGGTTGATGGGGCCAACGTCCTGACTTTC

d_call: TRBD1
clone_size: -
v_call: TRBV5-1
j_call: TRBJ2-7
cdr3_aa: CASRHGQGYEQYF
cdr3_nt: TGCGCCAGCAGACATGGACAGGGGTACGAGCAGTACTTC

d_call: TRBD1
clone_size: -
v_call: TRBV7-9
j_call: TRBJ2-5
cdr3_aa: CASSRYRDREETQYF
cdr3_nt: TGTGCCAGCAGCCGCTACCGGGACAGGGAAGAGACCCAGTACTTC

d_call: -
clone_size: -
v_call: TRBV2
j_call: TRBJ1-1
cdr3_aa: CASSETAAGGAFF
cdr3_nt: TGTGCCAGCAGTGAAACTGCGGCCGGAGGGGCTTTCTTT

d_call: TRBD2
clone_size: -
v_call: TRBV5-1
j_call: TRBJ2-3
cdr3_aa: CASRRLAVTDTQYF
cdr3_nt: TGCGCCAGCAGGCGCCTAGCGGTAACAGATACGCAGTATTTT

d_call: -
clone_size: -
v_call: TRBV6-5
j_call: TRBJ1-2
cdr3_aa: CASTFDRNYGYTF
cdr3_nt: TGTGCCAGCACCTTCGACAGAAACTATGGCTACACCTTC

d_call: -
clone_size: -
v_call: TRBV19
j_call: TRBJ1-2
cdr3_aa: CASSIRWGMTNYGYTF
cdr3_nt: TGTGCCAGTAGTATTCGTTGGGGCATGACTAACTATGGCTACACCTTC

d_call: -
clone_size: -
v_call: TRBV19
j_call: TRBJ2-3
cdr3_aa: CASSMLTGRAPTDTQYF
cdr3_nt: TGTGCCAGTAGTATGCTCACAGGGAGGGCCCCCACAGATACGCAGTATTTT

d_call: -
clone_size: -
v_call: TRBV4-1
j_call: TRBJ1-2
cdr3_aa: CASSQLLNYGYTF
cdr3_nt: TGCGCCAGCAGCCAACTACTTAACTATGGCTACACCTTC

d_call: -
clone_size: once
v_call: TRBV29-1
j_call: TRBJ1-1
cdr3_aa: CSAQQLNTEAFF
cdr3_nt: TGCAGCGCCCAACAGCTGAACACTGAAGCTTTCTTT

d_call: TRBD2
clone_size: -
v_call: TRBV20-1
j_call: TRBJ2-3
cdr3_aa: CSASAGGQTDTQYF
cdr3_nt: TGCAGTGCAAGTGCGGGGGGGCAAACAGATACGCAGTATTTT

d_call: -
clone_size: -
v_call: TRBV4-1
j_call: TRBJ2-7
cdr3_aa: CASSPGNVEQYF
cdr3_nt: TGCGCCAGCAGCCCAGGGAATGTAGAGCAGTACTTC

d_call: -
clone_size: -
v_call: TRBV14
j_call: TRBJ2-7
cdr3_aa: CASSQTRGNPPYEQYF
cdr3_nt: TGTGCCAGCAGCCAAACCCGAGGGAACCCGCCTTACGAGCAGTACTTC

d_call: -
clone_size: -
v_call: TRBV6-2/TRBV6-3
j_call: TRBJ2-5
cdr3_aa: CASSYPIGGWAHETQYF
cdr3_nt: TGTGCCAGCAGTTACCCTATCGGAGGGTGGGCCCACGAGACCCAGTACTTC

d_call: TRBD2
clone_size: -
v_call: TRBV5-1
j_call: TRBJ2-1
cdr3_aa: CASSLVIAGGDEQFF
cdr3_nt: TGCGCCAGCAGCTTGGTGATAGCGGGAGGTGATGAGCAGTTCTTC

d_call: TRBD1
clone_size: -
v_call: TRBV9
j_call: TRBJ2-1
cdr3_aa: CASSSHGTGISGEQFF
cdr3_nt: TGTGCCAGCAGCTCCCACGGGACAGGGATCTCGGGTGAGCAGTTCTTC

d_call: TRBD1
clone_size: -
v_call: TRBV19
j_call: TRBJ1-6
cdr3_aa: CASSPWDRGDSPLHF
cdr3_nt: TGTGCCAGTAGTCCGTGGGACAGGGGGGATTCACCCCTCCACTTT

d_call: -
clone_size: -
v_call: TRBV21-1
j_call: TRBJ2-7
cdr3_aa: CASSSSTGGSYEQYF
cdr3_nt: TGTGCCAGCAGCTCATCGACAGGGGGATCCTACGAGCAGTACTTC

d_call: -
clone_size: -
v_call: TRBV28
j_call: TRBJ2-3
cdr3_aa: CASSPRGGTDTQYF
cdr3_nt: TGTGCCAGCAGCCCCAGGGGGGGCACAGATACGCAGTATTTT

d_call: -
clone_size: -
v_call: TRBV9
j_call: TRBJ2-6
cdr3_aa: CASSQRWAGANVLTF
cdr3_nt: TGTGCCAGCAGCCAGAGGTGGGCTGGGGCCAACGTCCTGACTTTC

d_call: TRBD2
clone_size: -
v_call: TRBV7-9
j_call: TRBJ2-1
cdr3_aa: CASSTGTSGSEKQFF
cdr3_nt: TGTGCCAGCAGCACTGGGACTAGCGGGAGTGAGAAGCAGTTCTTC

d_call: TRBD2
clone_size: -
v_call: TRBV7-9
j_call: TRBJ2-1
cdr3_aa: CASSPGLAGANEQFF
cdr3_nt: TGTGCCAGCAGCCCCGGATTAGCGGGAGCCAATGAGCAGTTCTTC

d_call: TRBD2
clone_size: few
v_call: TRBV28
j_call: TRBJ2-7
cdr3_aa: CASSHSRTSGIYEQYF
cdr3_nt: TGTGCCAGCAGCCACTCCCGGACTAGCGGGATCTACGAGCAGTACTTC

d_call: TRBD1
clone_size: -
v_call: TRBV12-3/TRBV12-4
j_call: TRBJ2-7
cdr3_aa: CASSLLQGNEQYF
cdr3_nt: TGTGCCAGCAGTTTGCTACAGGGGAACGAGCAGTACTTC

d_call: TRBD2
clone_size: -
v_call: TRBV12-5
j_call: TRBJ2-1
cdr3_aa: CASASSGRIYEQFF
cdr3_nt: TGTGCTAGTGCCTCCAGCGGGAGGATTTATGAGCAGTTCTTC

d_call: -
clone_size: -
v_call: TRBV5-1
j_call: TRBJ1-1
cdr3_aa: CASSLSGGAEAFF
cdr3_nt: TGCGCCAGCAGCTTGAGTGGGGGGGCTGAAGCTTTCTTT

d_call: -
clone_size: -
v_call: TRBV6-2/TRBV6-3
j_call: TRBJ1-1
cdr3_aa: CASSFAGMTEAFF
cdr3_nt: TGTGCCAGCAGTTTCGCAGGGATGACTGAAGCTTTCTTT

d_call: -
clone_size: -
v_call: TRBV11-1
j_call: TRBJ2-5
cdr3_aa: CASSFRGIKVDF
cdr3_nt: TGTGCCAGCAGCTTTAGGGGGATTAAAGTTGACTTC

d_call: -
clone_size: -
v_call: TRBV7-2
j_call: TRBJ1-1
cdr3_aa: CASSLVDRLDTEAFF
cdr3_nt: TGTGCCAGCAGCTTAGTTGACAGGTTGGACACTGAAGCTTTCTTT

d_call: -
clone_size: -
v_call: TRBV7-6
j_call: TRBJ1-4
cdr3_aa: CASSLAFQGSREKLFF
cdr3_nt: TGTGCCAGCAGCTTAGCGTTTCAGGGATCTAGGGAAAAACTGTTTTTT